The 23 T cell receptor beta chains listed next were all sequenced from one sample in a study of blood T cell repertoires in COVID-19. TCRdb's table, derived via immunoSEQ multiplex PCR, lists solely in-frame clones and lacks some. The profile covers 180,000 or so clones, with 70% to 90% appearing a single time and roughly 2.6% taken by the ten largest. What was sequenced was peripheral blood. These receptors were obtained from a middle-aged man with active or convalescent COVID-19.

In the case of this clone: The identical CDR3 is also encoded by other nucleotide sequences in the sample. The chain links TRBV9 to TRBJ1-3; no clear D. The CDR3 has 13 amino acids. V was trimmed by 0 bases and J by 3 bases, leaving 4 bases between them. Looked up from germline, CDR1 is SGDLS and CDR2 is YYNGEE. CDR3 residues: CASSVAGGNTIYF. CDR3 bases: TGTGCCAGCAGCGTAGCGGGTGGAAACACCATATATTTT. Variable domain in full (rest from reference TRBV9 and TRBJ1-3): DSGVTQTPKHLITATGQRVTLRCSPRSGDLSVYWYQQSLDQGLQFLIQYYNGEERAKGNILERFSAQQFPDLHSELNLSSLELGDSALYFCASSVAGGNTIYFGEGSWLTVV.

The chain couples TRBV7-9 to TRBJ1-2, with 9 bases aligning to TRBD1. CDR1 is SEHNR, CDR2 FQNEAQ, per germline (reference sequence). Trimming at V came to 6 bases and at J to 7 bases, leaving 6 bases not matched to a gene. This CDR3 is built from 13 residues. CDR3 in DNA: TGTGCCAGCAGGGCCGGGACAGGGAGTGGCTACACCTTC. It yields the protein CASRAGTGSGYTF.

This clone appeared a single time. V usage is TRBV28 and J usage is TRBJ2-1; 8 positions agree with TRBD1. The V and J ends lost 5 bases and 15 bases, in that order; junction bases with no gene match: 6. The CDR3 is made up of 11 amino acids. Germline CDR1 MDHEN, CDR2 SYDVKM. CDR3 region: CASSQDRVVFF. CDR3 DNA sequence: TGTGCCAGCAGTCAGGACAGGGTGGTGTTCTTC. Filled out from reference TRBV28 and TRBJ2-1, the complete variable domain reads DVKVTQSSRYLVKRTGEKVFLECVQDMDHENMFWYRQDPGLGLRLIYFSYDVKMKEKGDIPEGYSVSREKKERFSLILESASTNQTSMYLCASSQDRVVFFGPGTRLTVL.

DNA of the CDR3: TGTGCCAGCAGTTACAACAGATACACCGGGGAGCTGTTTTTT. This encodes CASSYNRYTGELFF. The gene calls are TRBV6-2 or TRBV6-3 and TRBJ2-2; D ambiguous. This CDR3 is 14 amino acids long. Germline CDR1 and CDR2: MNHEY and SVGEGT. Trimming removed 2 bases at V and 3 bases at J, with 7 bases between.

The chain links TRBV12-3 or TRBV12-4 to TRBJ1-2, with D hard to call. The CDR3 consists of 13 residues. The V gene lost 5 bases and the J gene lost 4 bases, with 11 bases spanning the gap. CDR3 coding DNA: TGTGCCAGCAGTGTTGTCCAATTCTATGGCTACACCTTC. Amino acid sequence: CASSVVQFYGYTF.

This chain connects TRBV20-1 to TRBJ1-4, with D possibly matching TRBD1 (6 bases). The CDR3 has 15 amino acids. Germline-derived CDR1 and CDR2 are DFQATT and SNEGSKA (reference sequence). Trimming cost V 3 bases and J 0 bases, with 11 bases left between them. CDR3 sequence: CSASATGSTNEKLFF. In DNA form, the CDR3 reads TGCAGTGCTAGTGCGACAGGTTCAACTAATGAAAAACTGTTTTTT.

This chain uses TRBV20-1 with TRBJ1-4; a possible D gene is TRBD1 (5 bases). V was pared by 5 bases and J by 8 bases, with 9 bases between. Germline-derived CDR1 and CDR2 are DFQATT and SNEGSKA (reference sequence). This CDR3 has 11 residues. The CDR3 region is CSAGAREKLFF. CDR3 coding DNA: TGCAGTGCTGGGGCCCGCGAAAAACTGTTTTTT.

The V and J genes are TRBV6-5 and TRBJ1-2; tentatively, D is TRBD1 (6 bases). The germline V gene encodes CDR1 MNHEY and CDR2 SVGAGI. Deletions cut 7 bases from V and 0 bases from J, with 12 bases between. The CDR3 has 14 amino acids. For the CDR3, the DNA is TGTGCCAGCACCGGGAGGGGGACTAACTATGGCTACACCTTC. Its translation: CASTGRGTNYGYTF.

As concerns this clone: This specimen includes other DNA sequences encoding the same CDR3. The chain has TRBV7-8 and TRBJ2-7; TRBD1 aligns across 7 bases. The V gene end was trimmed by 5 bases and the J gene end by 6 bases; junction bases not matched to a gene: 10. This CDR3 spans 14 amino acids. Germline V gene sequence: CDR1 SGHVS, CDR2 FQNEAQ. CDR3 sequence (DNA): TGTGCCAGCAGCCCACCGACAGGGCTCGGCGAGCAGTACTTC. Translation: CASSPPTGLGEQYF. The full variable domain, in which reference TRBV7-8 and TRBJ2-7 provide the parts outside the CDR3, is GAGVSQSPRYKVAKRGQDVALRCDPISGHVSLFWYQQALGQGPEFLTYFQNEAQLDKSGLPSDRFFAERPEGSVSTLKIQRTQQEDSAVYLCASSPPTGLGEQYFGPGTRLTVT.

This clone was picked up one time. The chain carries TRBV6-5 and TRBJ1-1; unclear D gene. Trimming took off 6 bases at V and 3 bases at J, with 11 bases between the two ends. From germline, CDR1 is MNHEY and CDR2 SVGAGI. CDR3 length: 13 residues. CDR3 nucleotide sequence: TGTGCCAGCAGCGCGGGGAGTTACACTGAAGCTTTCTTT. Translating it yields CASSAGSYTEAFF.

The chain is built from TRBV25-1 and TRBJ2-2; D is unresolved. CDR1 is MGHDK, CDR2 SYGVNS, per germline. The CDR3 sequence is 13 residues long. V dropped 6 bases and J dropped 4 bases, with 9 bases sitting between them. CDR3 sequence reads: CASRPSGTGELFF. Here the CDR3 DNA reads TGTGCCAGCAGGCCCTCCGGCACCGGGGAGCTGTTTTTT.

J is TRBJ1-2 and V is TRBV29-1; 8 bases are shared with TRBD1. Germline V gives CDR1 SQVTM, CDR2 ANQGSEA. Trimming at V came to 3 bases and at J to 7 bases, leaving 10 bases not matched to a gene. The CDR3 length is 14 residues. Here the CDR3 DNA reads TGCAGCGTTGAGATTGGCCAGGGGGCGCGTGGCTACACCTTC. Translation gives CSVEIGQGARGYTF.

This chain joins TRBV19 and TRBJ2-1, with D possibly being TRBD1 (5 bases). V lost 3 bases to trimming and J lost 3 bases, with 9 bases between them. The CDR3 is made up of 14 amino acids. In germline, CDR1 is LNHDA, CDR2 SQIVND (reference sequence). Here the CDR3 DNA reads TGTGCCAGTAGTATCCCAGGGCTCTACAATGAGCAGTTCTTC. This sequence encodes CASSIPGLYNEQFF.

Comment on this clone: At one end, the junction sequence differs from germline, possibly due to a read error. The rearrangement links TRBV7-7 to TRBJ2-2, with 9 bases lining up with TRBD2. The CDR3 totals 17 residues. Germline V gene data show CDR1 as SSHAT and CDR2 as FNYEAQ (reference sequence). CDR3 region: CASSFRLAAARSGELFF. The CDR3 DNA reads TGTGCTAGCAGCTTCCGACTAGCGGCAGCCAGGAGCGGGGAGCTGTTTTTT.

The chain employs TRBV19 and TRBJ1-5; D remains unclear. V shed 1 base and J shed 0 bases, with 10 bases lying between them. The length of the CDR3 is 16 residues. Per the germline V gene, CDR1 is LNHDA and CDR2 is SQIVND (reference sequence). The CDR3 DNA reads as TGTGCCAGTAGTATAGCCGGAGGGATTAGCAATCAGCCCCAGCATTTT. As protein: CASSIAGGISNQPQHF.

The gene calls are TRBV23-1 and TRBJ1-5, with 8 bases identical to TRBD1. TRBV23-1 is an ORF; its function is uncertain. Trimming cost V 1 base and J 5 bases; bases outside gene matches: 7. The CDR3 sequence is 16 residues long. The CDR3 reads CASSQYETGVHQPQHF. CDR3 bases: TGCGCCAGCAGTCAATATGAGACAGGGGTTCATCAGCCCCAGCATTTT.

The chain joins TRBV2 to TRBJ1-1, with a tentative D call TRBD1 (6 bases). Between the trimmed V and J ends, which lost 4 bases and 4 bases, there was a span of 7 bases. The CDR3 contains 12 residues. The germline CDR1 and CDR2 sequences are SNHLY and FYNNEI. The CDR3 DNA reads TGTGCCAGCAGTGGAGGGGGCACTGAAGCTTTCTTT. This codes for CASSGGGTEAFF.

Only one count was recorded for this clone. The J gene is TRBJ2-4, the V gene TRBV4-1; the D is unclear. The CDR3 totals 18 residues. With 0 bases removed from V and 0 bases from J, the gap between germline ends came to 15 bases. Germline values: CDR1 MGHRA, CDR2 YSYEKL. CDR3 loop: CASSQDPSLSLAKNIQYF. The CDR3 region has the DNA TGCGCCAGCAGCCAAGACCCAAGCCTGTCCCTAGCCAAAAACATTCAGTACTTC.

The gene calls are TRBV29-1 and TRBJ1-2, with no clear D. The germline V gene encodes CDR1 SQVTM and CDR2 ANQGSEA. Trimming took off 0 bases at V and 4 bases at J, with 6 bases between the two ends. The CDR3 runs to 12 residues. CDR3 region: CSVEEGGYGYTF. The CDR3 coding sequence is TGCAGCGTTGAAGAGGGAGGCTATGGCTACACCTTC.

This chain connects TRBV27 to TRBJ1-4; D gene unclear. V was cut by 3 bases and J by 0 bases, with 5 bases left in between. The CDR3 loop spans 14 amino acids. Looked up from germline, CDR1 is MNHEY and CDR2 is SMNVEV (reference sequence). The CDR3 spells CASSLRATNEKLFF. The CDR3 nucleotides read TGTGCCAGCAGTTTGCGTGCAACTAATGAAAAACTGTTTTTT.

This chain uses TRBV7-6 with TRBJ1-1; the D is unclear. Trimming stripped 5 bases from V and 3 bases from J, with 16 bases between. Germline lookup yields CDR1 SGHVS and CDR2 FNYEAQ. The CDR3 covers 15 residues. The CDR3 coding sequence is TGTGCCAGCAGCCTCCAGACGGGGAGGTACACTGAAGCTTTCTTT. Translation gives CASSLQTGRYTEAFF.

This clone was picked up one time. This chain links TRBV19 with TRBJ2-1, with 7 bases that match TRBD1. V trimming: 4 bases; J trimming: 3 bases; junction bases outside the gene matches: 12. This CDR3 has 17 amino acids. CDR1 is LNHDA, CDR2 SQIVND, per germline (reference sequence). The CDR3 protein is CASSTPFDRAHYNEQFF. For the CDR3, the DNA is TGTGCCAGTAGTACCCCATTCGACAGGGCCCACTACAATGAGCAGTTCTTC.

The chain carries TRBV19 and TRBJ1-2; TRBD1 matches 8 bases. Germline V lookup: CDR1 LNHDA, CDR2 SQIVND (reference sequence). The CDR3 covers 16 residues. Germline trimming cut 8 bases from V and 4 bases from J; bases unmatched to any gene: 15. The DNA for the CDR3 is TGTGCCAGTTACTGGACAGGGATAGGGGATACCTATGGCTACACCTTC. Protein product: CASYWTGIGDTYGYTF. The variable domain in full, with the rest retrieved from reference TRBV19 and TRBJ1-2, is DGGITQSPKYLFRKEGQNVTLSCEQNLNHDAMYWYRQDPGQGLRLIYYSQIVNDFQKGDIAEGYSVSREKKESFPLTVTSAQKNPTAFYLCASYWTGIGDTYGYTFGSGTRLTVV.